Shown below are 5 T cell receptor beta chains from a single sample sequenced in a study of radiation and T cells in renal cell carcinoma. Described time point: blood 4 weeks post-SBRT, at nephrectomy. As for treatment: 15 Gy SBRT to primary tumor, nephrectomy 4 weeks later. Generated by immunoSEQ multiplex PCR, the TCRdb table keeps only in-frame clones and is missing some. The table includes about 170,000 clones, around 90% detected once. The source was blood, collected from a patient whose treatment included radiotherapy and nephrectomy. The source of these receptors is a woman aged 45-60 years with renal cell carcinoma.

The DNA for the CDR3 is TGTGCCAGCAGCTTAGGGCCTGTCCAGAATGAGCAGTTCTTC. It encodes CASSLGPVQNEQFF. The chain uses TRBV11-2 and TRBJ2-1; D remains unclear. The CDR3 has 14 amino acids. V gave up 1 base and J gave up 7 bases, with 11 bases separating them. The germline V gene encodes CDR1 SGHAT and CDR2 FQNNGV. Variable domain in full (rest from reference TRBV11-2 and TRBJ2-1): EAGVAQSPRYKIIEKRQSVAFWCNPISGHATLYWYQQILGQGPKLLIQFQNNGVVDDSQLPKDRFSAERLKGVDSTLKIQPAKLEDSAVYLCASSLGPVQNEQFFGPGTRLTVL.

The gene calls are TRBV5-1 and TRBJ2-7; 7 nucleotides match TRBD1. There are 16 residues in the CDR3. With 5 bases clipped from V and 6 bases from J, the junction kept 17 bases outside the gene matches. The germline V gene encodes CDR1 SGHRS and CDR2 YFSETQ. CDR3 sequence reads: CASRYDPGTALLEQYF. CDR3 in DNA: TGCGCCAGCAGATATGACCCCGGGACAGCCCTCCTCGAGCAGTACTTC.

The chain employs TRBV28 and TRBJ1-2; the match to TRBD1 covers 8 bases. Germline CDR1 reads MDHEN; CDR2 reads SYDVKM. The CDR3 runs 14 residues. V shed 3 bases and J 4 bases; nucleotides not matched to a gene: 4. For the CDR3, the DNA is TGTGCCAGCAGTTTGCTGGACAGGGTCTATGGCTACACCTTC. Residues: CASSLLDRVYGYTF.

The chain joins TRBV6-5 to TRBJ2-2; 8 bases agree with TRBD1. CDR1 is MNHEY and CDR2 is SVGAGI in the germline V gene. CDR3 length equals 13 residues. The trim removed 7 bases at V and 4 bases at J, leaving 2 bases unmatched. In DNA form, the CDR3 reads TGTGCCAGCAAGACAGGGGTCACCGGGGAGCTGTTTTTT. Its protein is CASKTGVTGELFF.

The V and J genes are TRBV5-1 and TRBJ2-6, with D perhaps matching TRBD1 (6 bases). V lost 4 bases to trimming and J lost 6 bases, with 23 bases between them. Germline CDR1 is SGHRS and CDR2 is YFSETQ. The CDR3 extends over 18 amino acids. The CDR3 DNA follows: TGCGCCAGCAGCGGAACCGGGACACGGGCCCCCTCGGCCAACGTCCTGACTTTC. Protein sequence: CASSGTGTRAPSANVLTF.